This TCR beta chain was sequenced in a study of cytomegalovirus exposure and HLA in healthy donors. At the level of the study: The same platform was used for the 110 or so validation repertoires and the approximately 670 first-cohort repertoires, a later analysis reported. Study-wide results and limits: Under in vitro conditions, three CMV-associated chains were confirmed as specific for CMV antigens. Around 160 TCR beta chains were listed as cytomegalovirus-associated. Subsequent analysis revealed that first-cohort TCR clusters tended to co-occur in the 95 to 150 validation repertoires.

CDR1 and CDR2 from the germline V gene are SGHNT and YYREEE (reference sequence). This CDR3 comprises 14 residues. Trimming at V came to 2 bases and at J to 4 bases, leaving 5 bases not matched to a gene. On this clone: Its matching antigen is unknown.

Here immunoSEQ multiplex PCR was the method, and the copy in TCRdb shows in-frame clones only, minus some. Of roughly 100,000 clones listed, around 96% are singletons. This rearrangement joins TRBV5-4 to TRBJ1-1, with 7 positions matching TRBD1. Material: PBMCs. The TCR was taken from a young woman in good health and CMV-seronegative. This CDR3 reads CASSLDRDVTEAFF. The CDR3 DNA follows: TGTGCCAGCAGCTTAGACAGGGATGTCACTGAAGCTTTCTTT.